In this sample, the clone carrying this T cell receptor (beta chain) turned up many times. The V gene end was trimmed by 4 bases and the J gene end by 7 bases; junction bases not matched to a gene: 9. This CDR3 has 14 amino acids. Germline V gives CDR1 SGHRS, CDR2 YFSETQ. The data were obtained in a study of neurological immune-mediated disorders. Synthesis of cDNA was carried out by template-switch 5'RACE. The reaction used 10-nucleotide random UMIs. Each CDR3 protein is one row after TCRdb ran MiXCR on the 5' RACE reads. The profile shows tens of thousands of distinct CDR3 sequences, about 3.4% of them singletons.

The chain combines TRBV5-1 with TRBJ1-2, with 8 nucleotides matching TRBD1. The clonotype comes from a man aged 35 to 55 with multiple sclerosis. The specimen sequenced was PBMCs. CDR3: CASSPGQVTGGYTF. In nucleotides, the CDR3 is TGCGCCAGCAGCCCGGGACAGGTTACGGGTGGCTACACCTTC. Supplemented by reference TRBV5-1 and TRBJ1-2, the full variable domain reads KAGVTQTPRYLIKTRGQQVTLSCSPISGHRSVSWYQQTPGQGLQFLFEYFSETQRNKGNFPGRFSGRQFSNSRSEMNVSTLELGDSALYLCASSPGQVTGGYTFGSGTRLTVV.